This TCR beta chain was sequenced for a study of Graves' ophthalmopathy and Graves' hyperthyroidism. Study in general: Peripheral blood was obtained at first diagnosis, ahead of any treatment.

The sequenced template was RNA, covering the TCR beta CDR3 region. Investigators did first-round RT-PCR with HTBI primers, then second-round multiplex PCR. TCRdb re-derived calls from the multiplex PCR reads in MiXCR, one entry per CDR3 protein. This sample carries almost 400,000 distinct CDR3 sequences, about a sixth of them seen once, and the ten largest clones take about 1.6%. CDR3 size: 14 residues. V was pared by 6 bases and J by 10 bases, with 15 bases of the junction left unmatched. CDR1 is ENHRY and CDR2 is SYGVKD in the germline V gene. The clonotype was recovered from a woman aged 18-29 years with Graves' ophthalmopathy. This chain uses TRBV10-3 with TRBJ2-7, with TRBD1 matching over 7 bases. The sequenced sample was peripheral blood. The CDR3 DNA is TGTGCCATCAGGCCGGGACAGTGGGCGAGTGATCAGTACTTC. Protein sequence: CAIRPGQWASDQYF.